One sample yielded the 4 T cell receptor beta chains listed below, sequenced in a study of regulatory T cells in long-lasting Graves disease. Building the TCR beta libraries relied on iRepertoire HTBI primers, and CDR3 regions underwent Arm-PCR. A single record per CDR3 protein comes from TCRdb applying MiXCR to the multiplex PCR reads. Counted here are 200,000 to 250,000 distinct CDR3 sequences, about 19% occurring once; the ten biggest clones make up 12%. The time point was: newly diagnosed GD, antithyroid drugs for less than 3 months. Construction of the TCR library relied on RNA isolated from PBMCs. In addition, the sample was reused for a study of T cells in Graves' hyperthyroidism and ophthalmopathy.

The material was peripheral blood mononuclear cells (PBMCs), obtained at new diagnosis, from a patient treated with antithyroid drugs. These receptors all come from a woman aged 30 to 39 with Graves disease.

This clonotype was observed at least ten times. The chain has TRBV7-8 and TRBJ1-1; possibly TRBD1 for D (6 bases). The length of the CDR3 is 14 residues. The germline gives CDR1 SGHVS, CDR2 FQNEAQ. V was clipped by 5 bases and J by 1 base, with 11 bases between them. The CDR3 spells CASSPRTANTEAFF. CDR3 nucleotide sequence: TGTGCCAGCAGCCCACGGACAGCGAACACTGAAGCTTTCTTT.

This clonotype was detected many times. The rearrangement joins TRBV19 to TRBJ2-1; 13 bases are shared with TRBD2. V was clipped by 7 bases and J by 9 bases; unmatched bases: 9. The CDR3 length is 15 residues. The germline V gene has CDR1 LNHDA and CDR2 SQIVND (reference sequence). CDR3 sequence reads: CASTTLAGGPGEQFF. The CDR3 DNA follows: TGTGCCAGTACTACACTAGCGGGAGGGCCTGGTGAGCAGTTCTTC.

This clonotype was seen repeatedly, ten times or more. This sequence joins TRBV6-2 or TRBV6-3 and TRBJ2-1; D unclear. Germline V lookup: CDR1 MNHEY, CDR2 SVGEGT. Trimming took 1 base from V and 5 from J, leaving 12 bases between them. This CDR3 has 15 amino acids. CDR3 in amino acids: CASSYWAGSDNEQFF. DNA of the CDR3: TGTGCCAGCAGTTACTGGGCAGGTTCAGACAATGAGCAGTTCTTC.

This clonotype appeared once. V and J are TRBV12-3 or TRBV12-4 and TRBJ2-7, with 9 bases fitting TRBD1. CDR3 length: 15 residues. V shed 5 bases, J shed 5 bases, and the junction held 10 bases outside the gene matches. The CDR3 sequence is CASSLRQGGSNEQYF. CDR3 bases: TGTGCCAGCAGTCTAAGACAGGGGGGTAGCAACGAGCAGTACTTC.